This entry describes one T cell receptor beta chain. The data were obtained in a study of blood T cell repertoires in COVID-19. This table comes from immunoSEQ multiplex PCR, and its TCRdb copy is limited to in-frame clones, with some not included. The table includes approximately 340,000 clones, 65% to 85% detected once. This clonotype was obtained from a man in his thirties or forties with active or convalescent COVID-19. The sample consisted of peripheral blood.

CDR3 sequence reads: CASSLPPTSGSGEQYF. The DNA of the CDR3 is TGCGCCAGCAGCCTCCCCCCGACTAGCGGGAGCGGCGAGCAGTACTTC. The chain employs TRBV5-1 and TRBJ2-7; 12 bases are shared with TRBD2. The CDR3 covers 16 residues. The junction had 11 bases not matched to a gene; V was cut back by 4 bases and J by 6 bases. Germline V lookup: CDR1 SGHRS, CDR2 YFSETQ.